This record covers a single T cell receptor beta chain. Antigen: not known. Time point of the sample: newly diagnosed GD, antithyroid drugs for less than 3 months. The TCR library used RNA extracted from PBMCs. Each of the patients was recruited from an endocrinology department situated in Xi'an, China. The data derive from a study of regulatory T cells in long-lasting Graves disease. Study outcomes and limitations: Compared with new cases, persistent Graves' patients showed reduced TCR diversity.

Libraries of TCR beta came from iRepertoire HTBI primers plus Arm-PCR of CDR3 regions. From the multiplex PCR reads, TCRdb called clonotypes with MiXCR, one entry per CDR3 protein. This table holds about 620,000 distinct CDR3 sequences, approximately 15% found once. V shed 4 bases, J shed 1 base, and the junction held 7 bases outside the gene matches. This CDR3 has 16 amino acids. Germline V lookup: CDR1 LNHDA, CDR2 SQIVND (reference sequence). The data were also submitted as part of a second study, on T cells in Graves' hyperthyroidism and ophthalmopathy. From that second work: The HTBI primer set drove a first-round RT-PCR of the TCR CDR3.

The TCR sequence derives from a young woman with Graves disease. The chain has TRBV19 and TRBJ1-5; 7 nucleotides match TRBD1. The material sequenced was peripheral blood mononuclear cells (PBMCs), taken at new diagnosis, from a patient treated with antithyroid drugs. CDR3 loop: CASSTGGQRSNQPQHF. The CDR3 nucleotides read TGTGCCAGTAGTACTGGGGGACAGCGGAGCAATCAGCCCCAGCATTTT.